Listed below are T cell receptor beta chains from one sample, sequenced in a study of identical twins. TCRdb redid the calling of the 5' RACE reads with MiXCR, one entry per CDR3 protein. Of hundreds of thousands of distinct CDR3 sequences detected, about a fifth appear once; the ten largest clones hold 0.45% to 0.5%. This same sample was also part of a study on yellow fever vaccine responses in identical twins.

The source material was CD4+ T cells sorted from blood. The receptors were gathered from a woman younger than 30 in good health. The CDR3 runs from the conserved cysteine through the conserved F or W. D genes are given only for firm matches. Only part of the rows carry a size: once, few, many, or a class if the clone is expanded.

J	V	size	D	DNA	CDR3
TRBJ2-4	TRBV5-5	many	NA	TGTGCCAGCAGCGTTGCTGGTACCGGGGTCAAAAACATTCAGTACTTC	CASSVAGTGVKNIQYF
TRBJ2-3	TRBV10-1	few	NA	TGCGCCAGCAGTGGACTGTCCCTAGGGGGTACGCAGTATTTT	CASSGLSLGGTQYF
TRBJ1-5	TRBV5-1	few	TRBD1	TGCGCCAGCAGCTTTACAGGGGATCGAGATCAGCCCCAGCATTTT	CASSFTGDRDQPQHF
TRBJ2-1	TRBV10-3	NA	TRBD2	TGTGCCATCAGTGAGCCGAACGGAGCGGGAGGGAGGAATGAGCAGTTCTTC	CAISEPNGAGGRNEQFF
TRBJ1-5	TRBV20-1	few	NA	TGCAGTGCAAACAGGGAGTATAGCAATCAGCCCCAGCATTTT	CSANREYSNQPQHF
TRBJ2-4	TRBV29-1	NA	TRBD1	TGCAGCGTTGAGACAGGGTTAGCCAAAAACATTCAGTACTTC	CSVETGLAKNIQYF
TRBJ2-2	TRBV6-2/TRBV6-3	NA	NA	TGTGCCAGCAGTTACTCTTGGACAAGCACCGGGGAGCTGTTTTTT	CASSYSWTSTGELFF
TRBJ2-7	TRBV12-3/TRBV12-4	NA	NA	TGTGCCAGCAGCCCCGGAGGGGTGTCCTCCTACGAGCAGTACTTC	CASSPGGVSSYEQYF
TRBJ1-6	TRBV5-1	NA	TRBD1	TGCGCCAGCAGCTACTTCGGGACAGATTATAATTCACCCCTCCACTTT	CASSYFGTDYNSPLHF
TRBJ2-5	TRBV9	NA	TRBD2	TGTGCCAGCAGCGCCAGACTAGCGGGAGGAGAGACCCAGTACTTC	CASSARLAGGETQYF
TRBJ2-1	TRBV20-1	few	NA	TGCAGTGCTAGTCCCAGGGGGAGGGGACTCTACAATGAGCAGTTCTTC	CSASPRGRGLYNEQFF
TRBJ2-5	TRBV4-1	few	TRBD2	TGCGCCAGCAGCCAAGATCGGAGGGCGAGCGGGGGGGAAGAGACCCAGTACTTC	CASSQDRRASGGEETQYF
TRBJ2-2	TRBV6-1	few	NA	TGTGCCAGCAAAAGGAGGGGGCAACTTCTGAACACCGGGGAGCTGTTTTTT	CASKRRGQLLNTGELFF
TRBJ2-1	TRBV2	NA	TRBD2	TGTGCCAGCAGGCGAGCACTAGCGGGGGACAATGAGCAGTTCTTC	CASRRALAGDNEQFF
TRBJ1-1	TRBV29-1	many	NA	TGCAGCGTGCAACAGGGAGGGAACACTGAAGCTTTCTTT	CSVQQGGNTEAFF
TRBJ1-1	TRBV2	few	NA	TGTTGGAGTGTATTTTTAAACACTGAAGCTTTCTTT	CWSVFLNTEAFF
TRBJ2-1	TRBV11-3	NA	NA	TGTGCCAGCAGCTTAGATGTTCTGAGTGAGCAGTTCTTC	CASSLDVLSEQFF
TRBJ2-7	TRBV28	NA	NA	TGTGCCAGCAGTTTCGATCGCGAGCAGTACTTC	CASSFDREQYF